Listed here is a single T cell receptor (beta chain). Antigen specificity is unknown. The germline V gene has CDR1 SGHDN and CDR2 FVKESK. The germline V and J ends were trimmed by 1 base and 3 bases, with 18 bases remaining between them. The CDR3 spans 17 residues. The sample is drawn from a study of long-term antiretroviral therapy in people with HIV. General study findings and limits: The data indicate that diversity increased after ART but remained below transplant donor controls. No data were available on ART adherence, viral resistance or therapy changes.

A v3.0 immunoSEQ assay was performed at survey level. Sequencing used immunoSEQ multiplex PCR; TCRdb keeps in-frame clones, though not all of them. The data contain tens of thousands of clones, about 91% of them singletons. The rearrangement links TRBV14 to TRBJ1-2; D possibly corresponds to TRBD1 (6 bases). The sequence came from a woman in her fifties or sixties with HIV. This sample comprised unsorted PBMCs, obtained 4.4 years after starting antiretroviral therapy. This CDR3 is CASSQVQGVPPYYGYTF. The CDR3 DNA sequence: TGTGCCAGCAGCCAAGTACAGGGAGTTCCTCCCTACTATGGCTACACCTTC. Complete variable domain (other parts from reference TRBV14 and TRBJ1-2): EAGVTQFPSHSVIEKGQTVTLRCDPISGHDNLYWYRRVMGKEIKFLLHFVKESKQDESGMPNNRFLAERTGGTYSTLKVQPAELEDSGVYFCASSQVQGVPPYYGYTFGSGTRLTVV.